Detailed here is one TCR beta chain. Sample barcodes and UMIs were carried by the TCR alpha and TCR beta cDNA libraries that 5'RACE generated with constant-segment primers. MiXCR, run by TCRdb on the 5' RACE reads, gives a single entry per CDR3 protein. Altogether under 70,000 distinct CDR3 sequences are present, approximately 9% being singletons, with the ten largest covering less than 1.5%. These data originate in a study of T-cell memory formation after mild COVID-19. Study as a whole: TCR clusters mostly belonged to single donors.

V lost 1 base and J lost 5, with 17 bases in between. CDR1 MNHEY and CDR2 SVGEGT come from the germline V gene. This CDR3 region has 16 residues. This TCR came from a man younger than 35 who had mild COVID-19 (a few samples of this study predate the infection). Cell type and time point are not known. What was sequenced was PBMCs or a T cell subset sorted from them (not recorded which). The gene calls are TRBV6-2 or TRBV6-3 and TRBJ2-5, with D maybe TRBD1 (6 bases). CDR3 sequence: CASSYFGTWKMETQYF. The CDR3 region has the DNA TGTGCCAGCAGTTACTTCGGGACATGGAAGATGGAGACCCAGTACTTC.